This entry lists 18 T cell receptor beta chains sequenced from one sample in a study of T-cell reconstitution after alpha-beta-depleted transplantation in children. Unique molecular identifiers were incorporated when the TCRbeta library was constructed. TCRdb reanalysed the PCR reads using MiXCR and keeps one entry per CDR3 protein. The repertoire holds a few hundred thousand distinct CDR3 sequences, with 25% to 30% as singletons. The source material was PBMCs, sampled before TCRalphabeta/CD19-depleted stem cell transplant. These TCRs come from a boy less than two years old with Wiskott-Aldrich syndrome, due to receive a stem cell transplant.

This clonotype came up a few times. This chain joins TRBV2 and TRBJ2-2; no definite D call. Trimming cost V 3 bases and J 4 bases, with 15 bases left between them. There are 16 residues in the CDR3. Looked up from germline, CDR1 is SNHLY and CDR2 is FYNNEI. CDR3: CASSDGLQRGTGELFF. The CDR3, as DNA: TGTGCCAGCAGTGACGGGCTACAGCGCGGCACCGGGGAGCTGTTTTTT.

This chain's CDR3 is CASSLVGPQETQYF. As DNA, the CDR3 is TGTGCCAGCAGCTTGGTGGGGCCTCAAGAGACCCAGTACTTC. The chain has TRBV5-6 and TRBJ2-5, with D possibly being TRBD1 (5 bases). CDR1 is SGHDT, CDR2 YYEEEE, per germline. Trimming took 0 bases from V and 2 from J, leaving 8 bases between them. This CDR3 has 14 amino acids.

In this sample, this clonotype turned up a few times. The chain is built from TRBV5-1 and TRBJ2-3; TRBD2 aligns across 9 bases. The CDR3 spans 16 residues. V shed 4 bases, J shed 2 bases, and the junction held 8 bases outside the gene matches. In germline, CDR1 is SGHRS, CDR2 YFSETQ. The CDR3 loop reads CASSQGLARYTDTQYF. The CDR3, as DNA: TGCGCCAGCAGCCAAGGACTAGCGAGATACACAGATACGCAGTATTTT.

This clonotype has only a few counts. The V gene is TRBV12-3 or TRBV12-4, the J gene TRBJ2-5; a possible D gene is TRBD1 (5 bases). This CDR3 spans 15 amino acids. Trimming took 5 bases from V and 5 from J, leaving 18 bases between them. This CDR3 reads CASSLIRGIGETQYF. CDR3 nucleotides: TGTGCCAGCAGTCTAATTAGGGGTATCGGGGAGACCCAGTACTTC.

This sequence joins TRBV5-1 and TRBJ2-5; no definite D call. Germline V gives CDR1 SGHRS, CDR2 YFSETQ. CDR3 size: 13 residues. V lost 4 bases and J 0 bases, leaving 7 bases between the germline ends. The CDR3: CASSHDNQETQYF. The CDR3 nucleotides are TGCGCCAGCAGCCATGACAACCAAGAGACCCAGTACTTC. The variable domain in full, with the rest retrieved from reference TRBV5-1 and TRBJ2-5, is KAGVTQTPRYLIKTRGQQVTLSCSPISGHRSVSWYQQTPGQGLQFLFEYFSETQRNKGNFPGRFSGRQFSNSRSEMNVSTLELGDSALYLCASSHDNQETQYFGPGTRLLVL.

The sample holds a few counts of this clonotype. This rearrangement joins TRBV5-1 to TRBJ2-7; TRBD1 agrees at 7 bases. CDR1 and CDR2 (germline): SGHRS, YFSETQ. The CDR3 sequence is 15 residues long. J was trimmed by 5 bases and V by 4 bases; bases with no gene match: 12. In nucleotides, the CDR3 is TGCGCCAGCAGCCCGAGGACAGGCACGGGACACGAGCAGTACTTC. This codes for CASSPRTGTGHEQYF.

The chain joins TRBV2 to TRBJ2-3; unclear D gene. V was pared by 5 bases and J by 2 bases, with 5 bases between. The CDR3 length is 12 residues. Per the germline V gene, CDR1 is SNHLY and CDR2 is FYNNEI. CDR3 coding DNA: TGTGCCAGCAGTTACACCACAGATACGCAGTATTTT. This translates into CASSYTTDTQYF.

This chain uses TRBV7-9 with TRBJ2-2; 11 nucleotides align to TRBD2. V dropped 5 bases and J dropped 6; count of bases not matched to a gene: 5. The CDR3 contains 15 residues. Germline V gene sequence: CDR1 SEHNR, CDR2 FQNEAQ (reference sequence). The CDR3 DNA sequence: TGTGCCAGCAGCGTCGGACTAGCGGGTCCCGGGGAGCTGTTTTTT. It is translated as CASSVGLAGPGELFF.

CDR3 region: CASSLVSSGSVDTQYF. As DNA, the CDR3 is TGCGCCAGCAGCTTGGTGTCTAGCGGGAGTGTGGATACGCAGTATTTT. The V gene is TRBV5-1, the J gene TRBJ2-3; 10 positions agree with TRBD2. Trimming cost V 0 bases and J 6 bases; bases outside gene matches: 7. Per the germline V gene, CDR1 is SGHRS and CDR2 is YFSETQ. The CDR3 covers 16 residues.

This clonotype has only a few counts. The genes are TRBV6-1 and TRBJ1-4, with a possible D match to TRBD1 (6 bases). CDR1 and CDR2 from the germline V gene are MNHNS and SASEGT. This CDR3 has 16 residues. Between the trimmed V and J ends, which lost 5 bases and 0 bases, there was a span of 13 bases. CDR3 in DNA: TGTGCCAGCAGTACACAGGGACCGGCAACTAATGAAAAACTGTTTTTT. This encodes CASSTQGPATNEKLFF.

This clonotype has a handful of counts. The genes are TRBV2 and TRBJ2-5; D is possibly TRBD1 or TRBD2 (5 bases each). V lost 5 bases to trimming and J lost 3 bases, with 13 bases between them. The CDR3 contains 14 residues. CDR1 is SNHLY and CDR2 is FYNNEI in the germline V gene. CDR3 bases: TGTGCCAGCAGTTACTCCGGGACCGAAGAGACCCAGTACTTC. It translates to CASSYSGTEETQYF. Variable domain in full (rest from reference TRBV2 and TRBJ2-5): EPEVTQTPSHQVTQMGQEVILRCVPISNHLYFYWYRQILGQKVEFLVSFYNNEISEKSEIFDDQFSVERPDGSNFTLKIRSTKLEDSAMYFCASSYSGTEETQYFGPGTRLLVL.

As to this clonotype: One end of the junction does not line up with germline, which may come from a read error. The chain links TRBV24-1 to TRBJ2-1; the D gene is possibly TRBD2 (6 bases). CDR3 length: 16 amino acids. The germline V gene has CDR1 KGHDR and CDR2 SFDVKD. The CDR3 loop is CATSDGGKSSYNERFF. CDR3 coding DNA: TGTGCCACCAGTGATGGCGGGAAGAGCTCCTACAATGAGCGGTTCTTC.

This clonotype turned up a few times. J is TRBJ2-2 and V is TRBV5-1; 8 nucleotides align to TRBD1. The CDR3 is made up of 15 amino acids. V was pared by 4 bases and J by 4 bases, with 6 bases of the junction left unmatched. CDR1 and CDR2 (germline): SGHRS, YFSETQ. The CDR3 reads CASSPRTGRTGELFF. The CDR3 nucleotides read TGCGCCAGCAGCCCGCGGACAGGGCGCACCGGGGAGCTGTTTTTT.

This clonotype was seen a handful of times. This chain connects TRBV7-6 to TRBJ1-1; the D is unclear. This CDR3 contains 14 residues. V was clipped by 1 base and J by 1 base, with 7 bases between them. From germline, CDR1 is SGHVS and CDR2 FNYEAQ. The CDR3 spells CASSLGRRNTEAFF. The CDR3, as DNA: TGTGCCAGCAGCTTAGGACGGAGGAACACTGAAGCTTTCTTT.

This clonotype showed up just a few times. V usage is TRBV18 and J usage is TRBJ2-1; D remains unclear. Germline V lookup: CDR1 KGHSH, CDR2 LQKENI. The CDR3 length is 13 residues. V shed 3 bases and J shed 10 bases, with 13 bases lying between them. The CDR3 sequence is CASSPQSQEEQFF. Written as DNA, the CDR3 is TGTGCCAGCTCACCGCAGTCCCAGGAGGAGCAGTTCTTC.

The V and J genes are TRBV5-1 and TRBJ2-1, with 11 bases lining up with TRBD2. Germline-derived CDR1 and CDR2 are SGHRS and YFSETQ. The ends lost 2 bases at V and 8 bases at J; junction bases unmatched: 18. This CDR3 region has 19 residues. The CDR3: CASSFLPIIAGGISHEQFF. The CDR3 region has the DNA TGCGCCAGCAGCTTCCTGCCCATTATAGCGGGAGGGATATCGCATGAGCAGTTCTTC. Based on the CDR3 plus reference TRBV5-1 and TRBJ2-1, the full variable domain is KAGVTQTPRYLIKTRGQQVTLSCSPISGHRSVSWYQQTPGQGLQFLFEYFSETQRNKGNFPGRFSGRQFSNSRSEMNVSTLELGDSALYLCASSFLPIIAGGISHEQFFGPGTRLTVL.

In its sample, this clonotype was seen a few times. J is TRBJ1-3 and V is TRBV18; D perhaps matches TRBD1 (6 bases). Trimming took off 1 base at V and 0 bases at J, with 7 bases between the two ends. Germline V lookup: CDR1 KGHSH, CDR2 LQKENI. This CDR3 spans 15 amino acids. Written as DNA, the CDR3 is TGTGCCAGCTCACCACTGGACAGCTCTGGAAACACCATATATTTT. This sequence encodes CASSPLDSSGNTIYF. Filled out from reference TRBV18 and TRBJ1-3, the complete variable domain reads NAGVMQNPRHLVRRRGQEARLRCSPMKGHSHVYWYRQLPEEGLKFMVYLQKENIIDESGMPKERFSAEFPKEGPSILRIQQVVRGDSAAYFCASSPLDSSGNTIYFGEGSWLTVV.

This chain joins TRBV11-2 and TRBJ2-7; D may match TRBD1 or TRBD2 (7 bases each). Germline V gene lookup returns CDR1 SGHAT and CDR2 FQNNGV. V gave up 1 base and J gave up 2 bases, with 15 bases separating them. The CDR3 sequence is 16 residues long. The CDR3 region is CASSLGRQGGTYEQYF. Written as DNA, the CDR3 is TGTGCCAGCAGCTTAGGTCGGCAGGGGGGGACCTACGAGCAGTACTTC.